This T cell receptor beta chain came from a study of shared clonotypes between healthy human individuals. Germline loops: CDR1 SEHNR, CDR2 FQNEAQ (reference sequence). V lost 8 bases to trimming and J lost 4 bases; unmatched junction nucleotides: 9. This CDR3 has 14 residues. Researchers ran the assay at a deep level. Profiled with immunoSEQ multiplex PCR; TCRdb holds only in-frame clones, not every one. The sample has some 500,000 clones, about 80% seen once. V is TRBV7-9 and J is TRBJ2-5; 8 bases line up with TRBD2. The sequenced material came from PBMCs. The source is a woman aged 35 to 49 in good health. Some clones in this sample may be carry-over from other donors' samples. CDR3 bases: TGTGCCAGCCAAGCGGGAGTTGTGGTAGAGACCCAGTACTTC. Protein: CASQAGVVVETQYF.